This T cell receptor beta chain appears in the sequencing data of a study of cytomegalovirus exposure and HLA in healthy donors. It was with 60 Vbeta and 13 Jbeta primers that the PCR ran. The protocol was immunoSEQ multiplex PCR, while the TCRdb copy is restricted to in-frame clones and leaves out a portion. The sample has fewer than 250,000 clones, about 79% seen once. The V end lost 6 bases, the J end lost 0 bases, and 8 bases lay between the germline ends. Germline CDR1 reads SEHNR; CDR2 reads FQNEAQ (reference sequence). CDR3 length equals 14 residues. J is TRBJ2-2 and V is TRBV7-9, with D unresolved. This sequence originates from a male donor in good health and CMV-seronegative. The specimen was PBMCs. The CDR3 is CASRKATNTGELFF. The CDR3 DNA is TGTGCCAGCAGAAAAGCAACGAACACCGGGGAGCTGTTTTTT.